These 11 T cell receptor beta chains were all obtained from the same sample, sequenced in a study of CD8 T cells in ankylosing spondylitis. No antigen is known for these receptors. Study-wide results and caveats: What appeared characteristic of ankylosing spondylitis blood was a TCR beta motif of several highly homologous variants.

TCRdb reanalysed the 5' RACE reads using MiXCR and keeps one entry per CDR3 protein. Found here are some 800,000 distinct CDR3 sequences, around 11% of them singletons; the top ten hold less than 0.65%. Sequencing was done on a sample of blood, either unsorted or a sorted T cell fraction (not recorded which). The receptors were gathered from a male donor with ankylosing spondylitis.

The V call is TRBV5-1, the J call TRBJ1-1; D not certain. The germline V and J ends were trimmed by 2 bases and 4 bases, with 9 bases remaining between them. CDR1 is SGHRS and CDR2 is YFSETQ in the germline V gene. CDR3 length equals 13 residues. Written as DNA, the CDR3 is TGCGCCAGCAGCTTTCCCGGGAGCACTGAAGCTTTCTTT. It specifies CASSFPGSTEAFF.

This chain connects TRBV28 to TRBJ2-7; D gene unclear. Germline CDR1 reads MDHEN; CDR2 reads SYDVKM. This CDR3 is built from 13 residues. Trimming removed 4 bases from V and 5 bases from J, with 12 bases in between. The CDR3, as DNA: TGTGCCAGCAGTTCACTAATGAGGAACGAGCAGTACTTC. Residues: CASSSLMRNEQYF.

This clonotype appeared many times. The V gene is TRBV10-3, the J gene TRBJ1-2; D call uncertain. Germline V gives CDR1 ENHRY, CDR2 SYGVKD. The CDR3 totals 15 residues. The V and J ends lost 0 bases and 0 bases respectively, with 8 bases between them. The DNA for the CDR3 is TGTGCCATCAGTGAGTCACGAGAAGCTAACTATGGCTACACCTTC. Its protein product is CAISESREANYGYTF.

This rearrangement joins TRBV28 to TRBJ2-4; the D is unclear. V dropped 3 bases and J dropped 0 bases, with 12 bases sitting between them. This CDR3 region has 16 residues. In germline, CDR1 is MDHEN, CDR2 SYDVKM. CDR3 DNA: TGTGCCAGCAGTTTGGCGACACTTGTAGCCAAAAACATTCAGTACTTC. It yields the protein CASSLATLVAKNIQYF.

The V and J genes are TRBV30 and TRBJ2-7; D is unresolved. Germline V gene data show CDR1 as GTSNPN and CDR2 as SVGIG (reference sequence). V was pared by 2 bases and J by 3 bases, with 8 bases between. The CDR3 is 12 amino acids. The CDR3 bases are TGTGCCTGGAGTCGGACCGGCTACGAGCAGTACTTC. It is translated as CAWSRTGYEQYF.

The chain links TRBV10-3 to TRBJ2-5; D not resolved. The length of the CDR3 is 14 residues. V lost 0 bases and J 5 bases, leaving 10 bases between the germline ends. CDR1 is ENHRY, CDR2 SYGVKD, per germline. The CDR3 reads CAISESEMFETQYF. CDR3 in DNA: TGTGCCATCAGTGAGTCGGAAATGTTTGAGACCCAGTACTTC.

The sample holds a few counts of this clonotype. V gene TRBV7-9 combines with J gene TRBJ1-1; D ambiguous. Deletions cut 5 bases from V and 0 bases from J, with 16 bases between. The V gene's germline CDR1 is SEHNR and CDR2 FQNEAQ (reference sequence). The CDR3 spans 16 residues. This chain's CDR3 is CASSPDVSRVNTEAFF. The CDR3 nucleotides read TGTGCCAGCAGCCCCGACGTCAGCAGAGTGAACACTGAAGCTTTCTTT.

This clonotype was found a few times. The chain uses TRBV7-9 and TRBJ2-1; no reliable D call. V shed 0 bases and J shed 6 bases, with 9 bases lying between them. The CDR3 contains 14 residues. Per germline, CDR1 SEHNR and CDR2 FQNEAQ (reference sequence). In DNA, the CDR3 is TGTGCCAGCAGCTTAGCCCAGTTTAGCAATGAGCAGTTCTTC. Translation: CASSLAQFSNEQFF.

Only a few counts were recorded for this clonotype. CDR3 bases: TGTGCCAGCTCACCAGTACAGCCTTGGGGAGAGACCCAGTACTTC. Translated: CASSPVQPWGETQYF. The chain carries TRBV18 and TRBJ2-5; D unresolved. Trimming left V 2 bases short and J 4 bases short, with 14 bases between. Germline CDR1 and CDR2: KGHSH and LQKENI. This CDR3 has 15 amino acids.

This clonotype was observed a few times. The chain is built from TRBV20-1 and TRBJ1-5; D is ambiguous. The CDR3 has 14 amino acids. Germline values: CDR1 DFQATT, CDR2 SNEGSKA (reference sequence). V was trimmed by 0 bases and J by 2 bases, leaving 8 bases between them. CDR3 amino acids: CSAREERGNQPQHF. Here the CDR3 DNA reads TGCAGTGCTAGAGAGGAAAGGGGCAATCAGCCCCAGCATTTT.

This clonotype was seen once. The CDR3 nucleotides read TGTGCCAGCAGGGCAGGGGGTAAATCCTACGAGCAGTACTTC. Translating gives CASRAGGKSYEQYF. The chain recombines TRBV12-3 or TRBV12-4 with TRBJ2-7, with TRBD1 identical over 7 bases. The CDR3 spans 14 residues. J was trimmed by 1 base and V by 6 bases; bases with no gene match: 6.